The present entry profiles one T cell receptor beta chain with its context. This clonotype was seen a few times. The antigen it binds to is not known. No base quality values were provided; no much bigger clone lies one nucleotide off. Its CDR3 holds 14 amino acids, cysteine through phenylalanine. Only the CDR3 region is kept as DNA, spanning 42 bases read in frame from base 1. Taken from the germline V gene (reference sequence), the CDR1 and CDR2 loops are LNHDA and SQIVND. V was cut back by 7 bases and J by 1 base, leaving a gap of 12 bases between them. This specimen belongs to a study of T cells after yellow fever vaccination (dated by TCRdb to the late 2010s). Describing the broader study: The SMART-Seq v4 Ultra Low Input RNA kit was used to prepare libraries from fractions with low cell numbers. To follow T-cell clones before and after primary and booster YFV17D yellow fever vaccination, bulk TCR alpha and beta repertoires were sequenced over time. Two healthy male donors, one aged 18 to 30 and one aged 30 to 39 years, were included in the cohort. Blood was drawn at multiple timepoints before and after primary and secondary immunization, with bulk PBMC replicates and cell subsets isolated.

What the study reported, not specific to this receptor: After the booster, most of the clones that had expanded following primary vaccination were detected again (96% of CD4 and around 90% of CD8), which suggests that memory was broadly maintained. Because only a couple of donors were included in the study, the extent to which the findings can be generalized is limited. The secondary T-cell response was found to be weaker but faster than the primary response, with a peak reached on day 5 rather than on day 15. Computational filtering was required because FACS-sorted repertoires could contain abundant contaminating clonotypes from the bulk population. A small share of clonotypes was detected in both CD4 and CD8 compartments, with the overlap likely arising from convergent recombination.

According to the study, the label for this sample's treatment or condition signals: live attenuated yellow fever vaccine strain. A standard Ficoll-Paque protocol was used to isolate PBMCs from peripheral blood. Dynabeads CD4 and CD8 positive selection kits were used to isolate the CD4 and CD8 T-cell fractions. TriZol was used to extract RNA from bulk PBMCs, from CD4 and CD8 fractions, and from dextramer-positive and dextramer-negative fractions. TCR cDNA was synthesized by 5'RACE template switching, which introduced a universal primer site and unique molecular identifiers. Priming for cDNA synthesis came from both the TCR alpha and TCR beta constant segments. Library amplification used two PCR steps, and the second PCR step added sample barcodes and sequencing adapters. Sequencing of libraries was performed on Illumina HiSeq 2500 (2x100 bp) or NovaSeq (2x150 bp). The original pipeline was this. Demultiplexing of reads and collapsing into UMI consensus sequences were performed with MIGEC, and V(D)J alignment was carried out with MiXCR. Vaccine-responding clonotypes were defined with edgeR using replicate PBMC samples, requiring FDR below 0.01 and a log2 fold change above 5 up to day 15. CD4 or CD8 identity was assigned to each bulk clonotype according to whether the clonotype was present at higher abundance in the sequenced CD4 repertoire or the sequenced CD8 repertoire. TCRdb's own reprocessing of the public reads used fastp at Q25 and MiXCR and kept productive beta chains. Every entry covers one CDR3 protein and lists the most common genes and DNA from its rows. The V and J calls come from TCRdb's annotation, not from the publication. This sample comprises about 240,000 distinct CDR3 sequences, around 7% of them detected only once. The ten largest clones represent more than 0.8% of the sample.

The source is a man younger than 40 who received the YFV17D yellow fever vaccine. The chain joins TRBV19 to TRBJ2-3; no D gene is confidently identified. The specimen was CD4+ T cells sorted from PBMCs, collected 15 days after the yellow fever booster vaccination. The base sequence is TGTGCCAGTACTCCTTATCCGCGCACAGATACGCAGTATTTT. This codes for CASTPYPRTDTQYF.